This paragraph covers one TCR beta chain sequence. Its antigen is unknown. Repertoires were generated with immunoSEQ multiplex PCR, while TCRdb's copy carries only in-frame clones and drops some. Here the sample spans over 85,000 clones, roughly nine tenths being singletons. The data belong to a study of T cell responses to AZD1222 COVID-19 vaccine. Study outcomes and limitations: Spike regions recognized by vaccine-associated CD4 TCRs spanned the protein, led by 160-218 and 743-854.

Specimen: peripheral blood, collected on day 0 of AZD1222 vaccination. The clonotype comes from an adult in good health.

CDR3 sequence (DNA): TGTGCCAGCAGCCAAGATGTTCAGAGCGGGGGGAATGAGCAGTTCTTC. As protein: CASSQDVQSGGNEQFF. The V and J genes are TRBV3-1 (or the pseudogene TRBV3-2) and TRBJ2-1; TRBD2 matches 9 bases. Looked up from germline, CDR1 is LGHDT and CDR2 is YNNKEL (reference sequence). The V gene end was trimmed by 0 bases and the J gene end by 7 bases; junction bases not matched to a gene: 7. This CDR3 has 16 amino acids.